The rows below give T cell receptor beta chains drawn from one sample of a study of OX40 agonist ivuxolimab in advanced cancers. Only in-frame clones appear in the TCRdb table, and some are missing; sequencing was by immunoSEQ multiplex PCR. Found here are more than 50,000 clones, 85% of them singletons; the top ten hold over 3.5%. The specimen was CD4+ or CD8+ T cells sorted from blood, collected in a trial of the OX40 agonist ivuxolimab. The receptor source for this set is an adult with an advanced solid tumor such as melanoma, head and neck, liver or kidney cancer. CDR3s include the opening cysteine and the closing phenylalanine or tryptophan. D genes are given only for firm matches. The listing skips clone size in some rows; elsewhere it reads once, few, many or a size class.

d_call,clone_size,v_call,j_call,cdr3_nt,cdr3_aa
TRBD1,-,TRBV18,TRBJ2-2,TGTGCCAGCGGGACAGGGGATCTCGCGAACACCGGGGAGCTGTTTTTT,CASGTGDLANTGELFF
-,-,TRBV27,TRBJ2-1,TGTGCCAGCTCCCCCCAGGGGCTTAATGAGCAGTTCTTC,CASSPQGLNEQFF
-,-,TRBV11-2,TRBJ2-4,TGTGCCAGCAGCTTAGATCCTTGGTCGACAACGGCCAAAAACATTCAGTACTTC,CASSLDPWSTTAKNIQYF
TRBD2,-,TRBV7-9,TRBJ2-3,TGTGCCAGCCTTGGGACTAGCTCTCCAGATACGCAGTATTTT,CASLGTSSPDTQYF
-,-,TRBV7-9,TRBJ1-6,TGTGCCAGCAGCTTAAGTACTTATAATTCACCCCTCCACTTT,CASSLSTYNSPLHF
-,-,TRBV13,TRBJ2-1,TGTGCCAGCAGCTCTGGACAAAAGTTTGACAATGAGCAGTTCTTC,CASSSGQKFDNEQFF
-,-,TRBV21-1,TRBJ2-1,TGTGCCAGCAGCAAAAGGGGCGGGGGGCCTTACAATGAGCAGTTCTTC,CASSKRGGGPYNEQFF
-,-,TRBV7-3,TRBJ2-7,TGTGCCAGCAGCTCCGTCGGGGCTGGCGAGCAGTACTTC,CASSSVGAGEQYF
-,-,TRBV10-3,TRBJ2-5,TGTGCCATCAGTGAGCCTAGCTCGGGGACCCAGTACTTC,CAISEPSSGTQYF
-,-,TRBV29-1,TRBJ2-3,TGCAGCGTTGGGGACGGAAGCACAGATACGCAGTATTTT,CSVGDGSTDTQYF
-,-,TRBV18,TRBJ2-7,TGTGCCAGCTCACAGGGTTCCGAGCAGTACTTC,CASSQGSEQYF
TRBD2,-,TRBV5-1,TRBJ2-1,TGCGCCAGCAGCTTGGGTGCTAGCGGGAGCTCCTACAATGAGCAGTTCTTC,CASSLGASGSSYNEQFF
-,-,TRBV6-5,TRBJ1-2,TGTGCCAGCTACAACCTACATGGCTACACCTTC,CASYNLHGYTF
-,-,TRBV19,TRBJ2-1,TGTGCCAGTAGTATACTCCCTAGTTATAATGAGCAGTTCTTC,CASSILPSYNEQFF
-,-,TRBV9,TRBJ1-5,TGTGCCAGCAGCTCCCAGGGGAGTGGTCAGCCCCAGCATTTT,CASSSQGSGQPQHF
-,-,TRBV10-3,TRBJ2-1,TGTGCCATCAGCAGGGGACCTGGGGACAATGAGCAGTTCTTC,CAISRGPGDNEQFF
TRBD1,once,TRBV9,TRBJ1-3,TGTGCCAGCAGCCGGGACAGCTCTGGAAACACCATATATTTT,CASSRDSSGNTIYF
-,-,TRBV7-9,TRBJ2-7,TGTGCCAGCAGCTTCCAGGGGTACGAGCAGTACTTC,CASSFQGYEQYF
-,few,TRBV20-1,TRBJ1-2,TGCAGTGCTCGTCTGACGACGGCCACCTTC,CSARLTTATF
-,-,TRBV4-1,TRBJ2-7,TGCGCCAGCAGCCGAGGGGAGTTGAGCTACGAGCAGTACTTC,CASSRGELSYEQYF
-,-,TRBV5-1,TRBJ1-4,TGCGCCAGCAGCAGGGGGGGAGCCTCTAATGAAAAACTGTTTTTT,CASSRGGASNEKLFF
-,-,TRBV4-1,TRBJ2-1,TGCGCCAGCAGCCAAGATTGGGCCGCGTCCTACAATGAGCAGTTCTTC,CASSQDWAASYNEQFF
-,-,TRBV7-9,TRBJ2-3,TGTGCCAGCAGCTTAGATGCTGGCACAGATACGCAGTATTTT,CASSLDAGTDTQYF
-,-,TRBV7-2,TRBJ2-7,TGTGCCAGCAGCTTAGTACCAGGGTGGAACGAGCAGTACTTC,CASSLVPGWNEQYF
-,-,TRBV10-2,TRBJ2-3,TGCGCCAGCAGTCGGTTGGAAAGCACAGATACGCAGTATTTT,CASSRLESTDTQYF
-,-,TRBV7-9,TRBJ2-7,TGTGCCAGCAGCTTAGCGGGGGTCGAGCAGTACTTC,CASSLAGVEQYF
TRBD1,few,TRBV11-3,TRBJ2-3,TGTGCCAGCAGCAAGACAGGGTTGGATACGCAGTATTTT,CASSKTGLDTQYF
-,-,TRBV30,TRBJ2-2,TGTGCCTGGAGTGTAGGTGTGTCCGGGGAGCTGTTTTTT,CAWSVGVSGELFF
-,-,TRBV10-1,TRBJ2-3,TGCGCCAGCAGTGGGGTTCGGGGTCGGGCAGATACGCAGTATTTT,CASSGVRGRADTQYF
-,-,TRBV19,TRBJ1-5,TGTGCCAGTAGACCACAGGGTACTGGCAATCAGCCCCAGCATTTT,CASRPQGTGNQPQHF
TRBD1,-,TRBV7-2,TRBJ1-5,TGTGCCAGCAGCCGGACAGGGGTTAATCAGCCCCAGCATTTT,CASSRTGVNQPQHF
-,-,TRBV14,TRBJ1-3,TGTGCCAGCAGCCAAAGGAGTGGGGGGTCCGGAAACACCATATATTTT,CASSQRSGGSGNTIYF
-,-,TRBV7-9,TRBJ1-1,TGTGCTAGCAGCTTAGAACCGGGCACGAACACTGAAGCTTTCTTT,CASSLEPGTNTEAFF
-,-,TRBV6-6,TRBJ1-1,TGTGCCAGCACACCGACGACGAACACTGAAGCTTTCTTT,CASTPTTNTEAFF
-,once,TRBV6-1,TRBJ1-6,TGTGCCAGCAGTGAACGGAATAATTCACCCCTCCACTTT,CASSERNNSPLHF
TRBD1,once,TRBV9,TRBJ1-4,TGTGCCAGCAGCCCGGGACAGGGGAATGAAAAACTGTTTTTT,CASSPGQGNEKLFF
-,few,TRBV19,TRBJ2-7,TGTGCCAGTAGTATAGATACTAGCTCCTACGAGCAGTACTTC,CASSIDTSSYEQYF
-,-,TRBV7-9,TRBJ1-2,TGTGCCAGCAGCTTAGATAGGCAGGGGTTGAATGGCTACACCTTC,CASSLDRQGLNGYTF
-,-,TRBV7-2,TRBJ2-7,TGTGCCACCTCCGGGAACTCCTACGAGCAGTACTTC,CATSGNSYEQYF
TRBD1,-,TRBV7-6,TRBJ2-7,TGTGCCAGCAGCTTATCCCCCGGACAGGGCTACGAGCAGTACTTC,CASSLSPGQGYEQYF
-,few,TRBV2,TRBJ2-3,TGTGCCAGCAGTGAAAATTCGTTTGGGGATACGCAGTATTTT,CASSENSFGDTQYF
-,-,TRBV7-9,TRBJ2-3,TGTGCCAGCAGCCCTAGTAGCACAGATACGCAGTATTTT,CASSPSSTDTQYF
-,-,TRBV5-1,TRBJ2-3,TGCGCCAGCAGCACAGCTAGGAGTGATACAGATACGCAGTATTTT,CASSTARSDTDTQYF
-,once,TRBV6-1,TRBJ2-7,TGTGCCAGCACCGGGTGGAGAACCTACGAGCAGTACTTC,CASTGWRTYEQYF
TRBD1,-,TRBV2,TRBJ1-5,TGTGCCAGCAGCCCGGGACAGGGCTCCAATCAGCCCCAGCATTTT,CASSPGQGSNQPQHF
-,-,TRBV5-4,TRBJ2-1,TGTGCCAGCAGGACTGACCAGAGCTCCTACAATGAGCAGTTCTTC,CASRTDQSSYNEQFF
-,-,TRBV28,TRBJ2-3,TGTGCCAGCAGTGCCGCCCTCCGATTGGGCCAGTATTTT,CASSAALRLGQYF
TRBD2,-,TRBV7-2,TRBJ2-1,TGTGCCAGCAGCCCGGCTGGGCTAGCGGGGGGGCTTAATGAGCAGTTCTTC,CASSPAGLAGGLNEQFF
-,-,TRBV11-2,TRBJ1-2,TGTGCCAGCAGTCAAATAGGGAAACGTGGCTATGGCTACACCTTC,CASSQIGKRGYGYTF
-,-,TRBV5-1,TRBJ1-2,TGCGCCAGCAGCTCCGCGGGGCGAACTAACTATGGCTACACCTTC,CASSSAGRTNYGYTF
-,-,TRBV19,TRBJ2-7,TGTGCCAGTAGTCTCAGGGGAGAGGCCGAGCAGTACTTC,CASSLRGEAEQYF
-,-,TRBV6-1,TRBJ2-7,TGTGCCAGCAGTCCTTGGGTTAATAGCGACGAGCAGTACTTC,CASSPWVNSDEQYF
TRBD1,-,TRBV5-1,TRBJ2-7,TGCGCCAGCAGCCCCCGACAGGGGACCCCCTACGAGCAGTACTTC,CASSPRQGTPYEQYF
TRBD2,-,TRBV28,TRBJ2-1,TGTGCCAGCAGTTTACCTAGCGGGAGAGGGAATGAGCAGTTCTTC,CASSLPSGRGNEQFF
-,-,TRBV29-1,TRBJ1-1,TGCAGCGTTGAAGAGGGGGCTTTCTTT,CSVEEGAFF
TRBD2,-,TRBV7-2,TRBJ2-7,TGTGCCAGCAGCTTCAGCGGGAGGGCCTACGAGCAGTACTTC,CASSFSGRAYEQYF